This section outlines one TCR beta chain sequence together with its context. These data are taken from a study of blood T cell repertoires in COVID-19. Study at large: T cells, B-cell-depleted T cells, or PBMCs provided the cDNA or gDNA that served as material.

The table came from immunoSEQ multiplex PCR; TCRdb's copy has only in-frame clones and leaves some out. This table holds more than 450,000 clones, roughly nine tenths found once. Assignments of participants to cohorts depended upon their own reported clinical history. This CDR3 comprises 15 residues. Germline values: CDR1 SGHTA, CDR2 FQGNSA. Losses at the gene ends were 7 bases for V and 5 bases for J; bases not matched to a gene: 11. The receptor was derived from a woman in her late teens or twenties who had recovered from COVID-19. Source material: PBMCs or T cells enriched from blood (not recorded which). The chain couples TRBV7-2 to TRBJ2-5; 9 nucleotides align to TRBD2. As DNA, the CDR3 is TGTGCCAGCACCCGACTGCGGGGGGGAGGTGAGACCCAGTACTTC. Protein sequence: CASTRLRGGGETQYF.